A selection of T cell receptor beta chains follows, all from one sample in a study of shared clonotypes between healthy human individuals. The data were produced by immunoSEQ multiplex PCR, yet TCRdb's version contains in-frame clones alone and is incomplete. The sample gives approximately 2.4 million clones, around 95% of which show up once; approximately 0.13% is in the top ten. Specimen: naive CD4+ T cells sorted from blood. Receptors were obtained from a young man in good health. Both conserved end residues are part of each CDR3. The D gene is left open where the match is weak. Clone size appears in some rows only: once, few, many, or a class for an expanded clone.

CASSLRTGGAEAFF | TGTGCCAGCAGCCTCCGGACCGGGGGAGCTGAAGCTTTCTTT | once | TRBJ1-1 | . | TRBV11-3
CASREGTSGTYEQYF | TGCGCCAGCAGGGAGGGGACTAGCGGGACCTACGAGCAGTACTTC | . | TRBJ2-7 | TRBD2 | TRBV5-1
CASSFGTGTEAFF | TGTGCCAGCAGTTTCGGCACGGGGACTGAAGCTTTCTTT | . | TRBJ1-1 | . | TRBV28
CASSKQTGVNTEAFF | TGTGCCAGCAGTAAACAGACAGGGGTGAACACTGAAGCTTTCTTT | . | TRBJ1-1 | TRBD1 | TRBV25-1
CASSTPTSGAYNEQFF | TGTGCCAGTAGTACCCCGACTAGCGGGGCCTACAATGAGCAGTTCTTC | . | TRBJ2-1 | TRBD2 | TRBV19
CASRETANSNQPQHF | TGTGCCAGTAGAGAGACAGCTAATAGCAATCAGCCCCAGCATTTT | . | TRBJ1-5 | . | TRBV19
CSVTGGQTQYF | TGCAGCGTGACAGGGGGACAGACCCAGTACTTC | . | TRBJ2-5 | TRBD1 | TRBV29-1
CASSRQGTGTSYEQYF | TGTGCCAGCAGCCGACAAGGGACAGGAACTTCCTACGAGCAGTACTTC | . | TRBJ2-7 | TRBD1 | TRBV9
CASSGKLIEQYF | TGTGCCAGCAGCGGAAAGTTGATCGAGCAGTACTTC | once | TRBJ2-7 | . | TRBV6-6
CASSEFRGPTDTQYF | TGTGCCAGCAGTGAATTCAGGGGGCCCACAGATACGCAGTATTTT | . | TRBJ2-3 | TRBD1 | TRBV25-1
CASSQAGGYEQYF | TGTGCCAGCAGCCAGGCGGGCGGGTACGAGCAGTACTTC | . | TRBJ2-7 | . | TRBV7-9
CASSWSSDTSPLHF | TGTGCCAGTAGTTGGTCCTCGGACACTTCACCCCTCCACTTT | few | TRBJ1-6 | . | TRBV19
CASSLGFFGETQYF | TGCGCCAGCAGCTTGGGGTTCTTCGGAGAGACCCAGTACTTC | . | TRBJ2-5 | . | TRBV5-1
CAISGVQTYEQYF | TGTGCCATCAGTGGGGTACAGACCTACGAGCAGTACTTC | . | TRBJ2-7 | . | TRBV10-3
CASSTGNQPQHF | TGTGCCAGCTCAACAGGGAATCAGCCCCAGCATTTT | . | TRBJ1-5 | . | TRBV18
CASSIMTSSSSYEQYF | TGTGCCAGCAGCATTATGACTAGTTCAAGCTCCTACGAGCAGTACTTC | once | TRBJ2-7 | . | TRBV27
CASSTSGWGSSYNEQFF | TGTGCCAGCAGCACCAGCGGGTGGGGTTCCTCCTACAATGAGCAGTTCTTC | . | TRBJ2-1 | . | TRBV13
CASSLFSRGSYEQYF | TGTGCCAGCAGTTTATTTTCCAGGGGGTCCTACGAGCAGTACTTC | . | TRBJ2-7 | TRBD1 | TRBV27
CASSLAANEQFF | TGTGCCAGCAGCTTGGCGGCGAATGAGCAGTTCTTC | few | TRBJ2-1 | . | TRBV5-8
CASSISSGRAGTDTQYF | TGTGCCAGTAGTATTTCTAGCGGGAGGGCCGGCACAGATACGCAGTATTTT | once | TRBJ2-3 | TRBD2 | TRBV19
CAAGLAGGHEQFF | TGTGCCGCCGGACTAGCGGGAGGGCATGAGCAGTTCTTC | . | TRBJ2-1 | TRBD2 | TRBV6-1
CASSEAPPMNTEAFF | TGTGCCAGCAGTGAAGCCCCCCCGATGAACACTGAAGCTTTCTTT | . | TRBJ1-1 | . | TRBV6-1
CASSPQYYFGDYGYTF | TGTGCCAGCAGTCCTCAATACTACTTTGGGGACTATGGCTACACCTTC | . | TRBJ1-2 | . | TRBV27
CASSGQSSYNSPLHF | TGTGCCAGCTCTGGACAGAGCTCCTATAATTCACCCCTCCACTTT | . | TRBJ1-6 | . | TRBV18
CASSESAGEEQYF | TGCGCCAGCAGTGAGTCGGCAGGGGAAGAGCAGTACTTC | . | TRBJ2-7 | . | TRBV10-1
CASLDREYNEQFF | TGTGCCAGTTTAGACAGGGAATACAATGAGCAGTTCTTC | . | TRBJ2-1 | TRBD1 | TRBV6-6
CASSDGQYYGYTF | TGTGCCAGCAGTGACGGACAGTACTATGGCTACACCTTC | . | TRBJ1-2 | . | TRBV2
CASSPPTMARNEKLFF | TGTGCCAGCTCACCACCGACTATGGCCCGTAATGAAAAACTGTTTTTT | . | TRBJ1-4 | . | TRBV18
CASRTGVEKLFF | TGTGCCAGCAGGACAGGGGTTGAAAAACTGTTTTTT | . | TRBJ1-4 | TRBD1 | TRBV6-5
CASSQDQGKWTSHSYEQYF | TGCGCCAGCAGCCAAGATCAGGGAAAGTGGACTAGCCACTCCTACGAGCAGTACTTC | . | TRBJ2-7 | TRBD2 | TRBV4-1
CASSEAWRDEQFF | TGTGCCAGCAGTGAAGCATGGAGGGATGAGCAGTTCTTC | once | TRBJ2-1 | . | TRBV6-1
CASGRTGKKYGYTF | TGTGCCAGCGGACGGACAGGCAAGAAATATGGCTACACCTTC | . | TRBJ1-2 | TRBD1 | TRBV27
CAWSPGLVGGYTF | TGTGCCTGGTCTCCAGGGTTGGTTGGTGGCTACACCTTC | . | TRBJ1-2 | . | TRBV30
CASSEAGGLMDEQYF | TGTGCCAGCAGTGAAGCTGGGGGTCTTATGGACGAGCAGTACTTC | . | TRBJ2-7 | . | TRBV6-1
CASSLVAGAGYNEQFF | TGCGCCAGCAGCTTGGTAGCGGGGGCCGGGTACAATGAGCAGTTCTTC | . | TRBJ2-1 | TRBD2 | TRBV5-1
CASSQFRERYSYTF | TGTGCCAGCAGCCAGTTTAGAGAGCGGTACAGCTACACCTTC | . | TRBJ1-2 | . | TRBV4-2
CASSYVGQKNTEAFF | TGTGCCAGCAGCTACGTGGGACAGAAGAACACTGAAGCTTTCTTT | . | TRBJ1-1 | TRBD1 | TRBV7-2
CASSLDSGGAFEQYF | TGCGCCAGCAGCTTGGATAGCGGGGGGGCCTTCGAGCAGTACTTC | . | TRBJ2-7 | TRBD2 | TRBV5-1
CASSPDGLAEGGQYF | TGTGCCAGCAGCCCGGACGGTTTAGCGGAGGGGGGGCAGTACTTC | . | TRBJ2-7 | . | TRBV5-5
CASSLEGQGAQELFF | TGTGCCAGCAGTTTAGAGGGACAGGGGGCGCAGGAACTGTTTTTT | . | TRBJ1-4 | TRBD1 | TRBV27
CASSEAGGITEQYF | TGTGCCAGCAGTGAAGCAGGGGGGATCACTGAGCAGTACTTC | once | TRBJ2-7 | . | TRBV2
CASSSQGSGELFF | TGCGCCAGCAGCTCGCAGGGATCCGGGGAGCTGTTTTTT | once | TRBJ2-2 | . | TRBV5-1
CASTLGGGTGETQYF | TGTGCCAGCACCCTGGGAGGGGGGACGGGAGAGACCCAGTACTTC | . | TRBJ2-5 | . | TRBV7-9
CASSLPQGQETQYF | TGTGCCAGCAGCTTGCCCCAGGGGCAAGAGACCCAGTACTTC | . | TRBJ2-5 | . | TRBV5-6
CAWSVPGGGPYNEQFF | TGTGCCTGGAGTGTACCTGGGGGAGGGCCTTACAATGAGCAGTTCTTC | . | TRBJ2-1 | TRBD2 | TRBV30